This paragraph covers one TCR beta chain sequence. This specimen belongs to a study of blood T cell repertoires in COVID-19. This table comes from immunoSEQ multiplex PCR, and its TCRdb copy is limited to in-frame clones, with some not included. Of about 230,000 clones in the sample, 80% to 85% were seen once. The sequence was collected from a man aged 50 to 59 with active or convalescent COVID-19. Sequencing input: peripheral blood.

The DNA for the CDR3 is TGCGCCAGCAGCCTGGACGGGAGAAACTATGGCTACACCTTC. It encodes CASSLDGRNYGYTF. This sequence joins TRBV5-1 and TRBJ1-2; D unclear. Germline V gives CDR1 SGHRS, CDR2 YFSETQ. The ends were cut back, 4 bases at V and 2 bases at J, with 12 bases in the middle. The CDR3 has 14 residues.